Below are 20 T cell receptor beta chains sequenced from a single sample in a study of blood T cell repertoires in COVID-19. Repertoires were generated with immunoSEQ multiplex PCR, while TCRdb's copy carries only in-frame clones and drops some. The sample holds around 170,000 clones; roughly four fifths are singletons and the top ten take under 10%. Sequenced: peripheral blood. All receptors come from a woman in her 70s with COVID-19, enrolled during active disease.

The chain uses TRBV2 and TRBJ2-7; D perhaps matches TRBD2 (5 bases). Looked up from germline, CDR1 is SNHLY and CDR2 is FYNNEI. The V gene lost 6 bases and the J gene lost 7 bases, with 10 bases spanning the gap. CDR3 length: 11 amino acids. For the CDR3, the DNA is TGTGCCAGCAGCGCACGAGGGGAGCAGTACTTC. Translating it yields CASSARGEQYF.

The chain uses TRBV15 and TRBJ1-6; D is perhaps TRBD1 (5 bases). CDR3 size: 16 residues. V lost 0 bases to trimming and J lost 7 bases, with 13 bases between them. The germline CDR1 and CDR2 sequences are LNHNV and YYDKDF (reference sequence). The CDR3 is CATSRDLSGANSPLHF. CDR3 in DNA: TGTGCCACCAGCAGAGATCTGAGTGGGGCGAATTCACCCCTCCACTTT.

This clone was found a few times. V is TRBV19 and J is TRBJ2-7, with a weak D call TRBD2 (6 bases). Per the germline V gene, CDR1 is LNHDA and CDR2 is SQIVND (reference sequence). This CDR3 contains 14 residues. V was shortened by 5 bases and J by 3 bases, with 14 bases between the two germline ends. The CDR3 sequence is CASSSLGTFYEQYF. The CDR3 coding sequence is TGTGCCAGTAGTTCTCTCGGGACTTTCTACGAGCAGTACTTC.

The chain recombines TRBV7-2 with TRBJ2-2, with 11 bases that match TRBD2. Looked up from germline, CDR1 is SGHTA and CDR2 is FQGNSA. V lost 1 base and J lost 8; bases outside the gene matches: 9. The CDR3 runs to 17 residues. CDR3 coding DNA: TGTGCCAGCAGCTTAGAGCGAGTAGCGGGAGGGCTGGGGGAGCTGTTTTTT. Amino acid sequence: CASSLERVAGGLGELFF.

This chain uses TRBV11-2 with TRBJ2-2; D might be TRBD1 (5 bases). Germline CDR1 reads SGHAT; CDR2 reads FQNNGV. Trimming pared 0 bases from V and 4 bases from J, leaving 9 bases between. The CDR3 has 15 amino acids. The CDR3 loop is CASSLDRTSTGELFF. DNA of the CDR3: TGTGCCAGCAGCTTAGACAGGACAAGCACCGGGGAGCTGTTTTTT.

The chain joins TRBV14 to TRBJ2-1; 8 nucleotides line up with TRBD1. Germline lookup yields CDR1 SGHDN and CDR2 FVKESK. The length of the CDR3 is 16 residues. With V trimmed by 4 bases and J by 3 bases, 8 bases remained unmatched. The CDR3 DNA follows: TGTGCCAGCAGCCGACGGACAGGGCAAGGCTACAATGAGCAGTTCTTC. This sequence encodes CASSRRTGQGYNEQFF.

This chain connects TRBV19 to TRBJ2-1, with 11 bases matching TRBD2. This CDR3 has 17 amino acids. Trimming removed 8 bases from V and 9 bases from J; junction bases left unmatched: 18. The germline gives CDR1 LNHDA, CDR2 SQIVND (reference sequence). CDR3 sequence (DNA): TGTGCCAGTCTTCCCCCCATCTCTAGCGGGAGGACAGGTGAGCAGTTCTTC. Encoded protein: CASLPPISSGRTGEQFF.

This clone was picked up one time. The chain joins TRBV28 to TRBJ1-6, with 8 bases identical to TRBD1. V was pared by 1 base and J by 7 bases, with 3 bases of the junction left unmatched. The germline V gene encodes CDR1 MDHEN and CDR2 SYDVKM. This CDR3 is built from 15 residues. CDR3 region: CASSLSDRGNSPLHF. CDR3 sequence (DNA): TGTGCCAGCAGTTTATCTGACAGGGGCAATTCACCCCTCCACTTT. Full variable domain (remainder filled in from reference TRBV28 and TRBJ1-6): DVKVTQSSRYLVKRTGEKVFLECVQDMDHENMFWYRQDPGLGLRLIYFSYDVKMKEKGDIPEGYSVSREKKERFSLILESASTNQTSMYLCASSLSDRGNSPLHFGNGTRLTVT.

To note about this clone: Other DNA variants within this sample encode the same CDR3. The rearrangement links TRBV5-4 to TRBJ2-7; 8 nucleotides agree with TRBD2. CDR1 SGHNT and CDR2 YYREEE come from the germline V gene (reference sequence). The CDR3 covers 15 residues. V was clipped by 4 bases and J by 1 base; unmatched bases: 7. The CDR3 nucleotides are TGTGCCAGCAGCGTCGGGCTAGCGGGTTCCTACGAGCAGTACTTC. This codes for CASSVGLAGSYEQYF.

The V gene is TRBV3-1 (or the pseudogene TRBV3-2), the J gene TRBJ2-1; the match to TRBD2 covers 13 bases. The CDR3 has 15 amino acids. Germline V gives CDR1 LGHDT, CDR2 YNNKEL (reference sequence). J was trimmed by 7 bases and V by 4 bases; bases with no gene match: 4. CDR3 nucleotide sequence: TGTGCCAGCAGCCTAACGGGACTAGCGGGAAATGAGCAGTTCTTC. Translating gives CASSLTGLAGNEQFF.

This chain connects TRBV19 to TRBJ2-5; D may be TRBD2 (5 bases). Trimming removed 5 bases at V and 2 bases at J, with 9 bases between. Germline lookup yields CDR1 LNHDA and CDR2 SQIVND (reference sequence). The CDR3 is made up of 13 amino acids. The CDR3 nucleotides read TGTGCCAGTAGTCTGGACTTACAAGAGACCCAGTACTTC. Translation gives CASSLDLQETQYF.

The chain couples TRBV10-3 to TRBJ1-5, with D possibly being TRBD1 (6 bases). Trimming left V 6 bases short and J 7 bases short, with 10 bases between. The CDR3 totals 12 residues. Germline assignment: CDR1 ENHRY and CDR2 SYGVKD. The CDR3 here is CAIRDQGQPQHF. CDR3 DNA: TGTGCCATCAGAGATCAGGGGCAGCCCCAGCATTTT.

The rearrangement links TRBV3-1 (or the pseudogene TRBV3-2) to TRBJ2-2, with 14 bases lining up with TRBD2. The CDR3 is made up of 18 amino acids. The V gene end was trimmed by 6 bases and the J gene end by 6 bases; junction bases not matched to a gene: 12. Germline V gene sequence: CDR1 LGHDT, CDR2 YNNKEL (reference sequence). CDR3 sequence: CASRRHSGLAGAAGELFF. The CDR3 DNA follows: TGTGCCAGCAGACGTCATTCGGGACTAGCGGGAGCCGCCGGGGAGCTGTTTTTT.

The chain employs TRBV19 and TRBJ2-6; 9 bases match TRBD1. Germline CDR1 and CDR2: LNHDA and SQIVND (reference sequence). V shed 7 bases and J 1 base; nucleotides not matched to a gene: 17. This CDR3 contains 20 residues. The CDR3 region is CASTGTGPSRASSGANVLTF. CDR3 DNA sequence: TGTGCCAGTACCGGGACAGGGCCCTCAAGGGCGTCTTCTGGGGCCAACGTCCTGACTTTC.

This chain links TRBV28 with TRBJ1-2; weak D call: TRBD1 (6 bases). Germline-derived CDR1 and CDR2 are MDHEN and SYDVKM. This CDR3 spans 11 amino acids. The V and J ends lost 10 bases and 8 bases respectively, with 14 bases between them. The CDR3 is CATLGGDGYTF. In nucleotides, the CDR3 is TGTGCCACCCTAGGGGGGGACGGCTACACCTTC.

V and J are TRBV27 and TRBJ2-7; 7 bases fit TRBD1. CDR3 length equals 14 residues. V shed 6 bases, J shed 7 bases, and the junction held 12 bases outside the gene matches. Germline CDR1 is MNHEY and CDR2 is SMNVEV (reference sequence). CDR3 in amino acids: CASSLLQGSGEQYF. For the CDR3, the DNA is TGTGCCAGCAGCCTGCTACAGGGGTCAGGTGAGCAGTACTTC.

J is TRBJ2-7 and V is TRBV5-1; 8 nucleotides align to TRBD1. The V segment lost 3 bases and the J segment 5 bases; nucleotides outside the gene matches: 7. Germline lookup yields CDR1 SGHRS and CDR2 YFSETQ. This CDR3 has 14 amino acids. This chain's CDR3 is CASSYQTGVNEQYF. CDR3 nucleotides: TGCGCCAGCAGCTACCAGACAGGGGTAAACGAGCAGTACTTC.

The chain has TRBV29-1 and TRBJ2-7; maybe TRBD2 (5 bases). The germline V and J ends were trimmed by 7 bases and 1 base, with 11 bases remaining between them. CDR3 length: 12 residues. Germline loops: CDR1 SQVTM, CDR2 ANQGSEA. The CDR3 DNA follows: TGCAGCGCCAACCGGGGATCCTACGAGCAGTACTTC. Protein product: CSANRGSYEQYF.

The J gene is TRBJ2-1, the V gene TRBV7-2, with 10 bases lining up with TRBD2. The CDR3 is made up of 17 amino acids. The V segment lost 2 bases and the J segment 8 bases; nucleotides outside the gene matches: 12. Germline V CDR1 and CDR2: SGHTA, FQGNSA. This CDR3 is CASSLRMLAGVYYEQFF. The CDR3, as DNA: TGTGCCAGCAGCTTAAGAATGCTAGCGGGAGTATATTATGAGCAGTTCTTC.

The chain has TRBV5-1 and TRBJ2-3; 12 bases are a match to TRBD2. Germline V gives CDR1 SGHRS, CDR2 YFSETQ. CDR3 length equals 17 residues. V dropped 0 bases and J dropped 1; count of bases not matched to a gene: 3. CDR3 coding DNA: TGCGCCAGCAGCTTGGGTCGACTAGCGGGAGGCACAGATACGCAGTATTTT. This encodes CASSLGRLAGGTDTQYF.